The source of this T cell receptor (beta chain) is a study of blood T cell repertoires in COVID-19. Study overall: The cDNA or gDNA used as material had been derived from T cells, B-cell-depleted T cells, or PBMCs.

Seattle's enrolled individuals joined amid active infection and were then monitored longitudinally. Libraries were prepared by immunoSEQ multiplex PCR; TCRdb keeps only in-frame clonotypes and omits some of them. The sample records more than 95,000 clones, approximately 85% being singletons. Germline V gene data show CDR1 as MDHEN and CDR2 as SYDVKM. The CDR3 contains 17 residues. Trimming removed 2 bases at V and 2 bases at J, with 17 bases between. The sample was peripheral blood. The V and J genes are TRBV28 and TRBJ2-3; D is ambiguous. The source of this sequence is an elderly woman with COVID-19, enrolled during active disease. The CDR3: CASSLRRPDPHTDTQYF. CDR3 in DNA: TGTGCCAGCAGTTTACGGCGGCCCGACCCTCACACAGATACGCAGTATTTT.